Presented here are 10 T cell receptor beta chains from one specimen sequenced in a study of tumor-infiltrating lymphocytes in primary liver carcinoma. A constant-region primer served to make TCR beta cDNA from about 500 ng total RNA. Three nested multiplex PCR rounds, a slightly modified ARM-PCR method, built the TCR beta libraries. Forward primers for TRBV1-TRBV30 and a C-beta reverse primer served the first two PCR rounds, at around 11 cycles each. In TCRdb, the multiplex PCR reads were re-called with MiXCR into one record per CDR3 protein. The data show almost 200,000 distinct CDR3 sequences, with about 65% seen just once and around 7.1% held by the top ten. Blood RNA came from unsorted whole blood; germline DNA was also extracted. Source material: peripheral blood. These receptors all stem from an older woman with primary liver carcinoma and hepatitis B virus infection.

This clonotype was observed a few times. The chain recombines TRBV7-8 with TRBJ1-4; D is uncertain. V dropped 5 bases and J dropped 0 bases, with 10 bases sitting between them. Germline V gene lookup returns CDR1 SGHVS and CDR2 FQNEAQ. CDR3 length: 15 residues. The CDR3 here is CASSTRRATNEKLFF. The CDR3 nucleotides are TGTGCCAGCAGCACGCGGAGAGCAACTAATGAAAAACTGTTTTTT.

With regard to this clonotype: The CDR3 does not end in the conserved phenylalanine or tryptophan, so this is likely a read error. The chain combines TRBV6-1 with TRBJ1-6, with D possibly matching TRBD1 (6 bases). V was clipped by 9 bases and J by 9 bases, with 18 bases between them. Germline V lookup: CDR1 MNHNS, CDR2 SASEGT. The length of the CDR3 is 14 residues. The DNA of the CDR3 is TGTGCCAGTAGTAGAGACAGGCTCGGTTCACCCCTCCACCTT. Amino acids: CASSRDRLGSPLHL.

The CDR3 here is CASSFGASTGTYEQYF. In DNA form, the CDR3 reads TGTGCCAGCAGCTTCGGAGCCTCGACAGGGACCTACGAGCAGTACTTC. V gene TRBV11-2 combines with J gene TRBJ2-7, with 7 nucleotides matching TRBD1. Germline CDR1 SGHAT, CDR2 FQNNGV. The CDR3 has 16 residues. Trimming removed 3 bases from V and 2 bases from J; junction bases left unmatched: 10.

This clonotype was seen ten or more times. This chain uses TRBV6-1 with TRBJ1-2, with 9 positions matching TRBD1. The germline V gene has CDR1 MNHNS and CDR2 SASEGT. The J segment lost 4 bases and the V segment lost 6 bases, leaving 12 bases of the junction unmatched. The CDR3 is made up of 16 amino acids. CDR3 region: CASSRDRDQRSYGYTF. In DNA, the CDR3 is TGTGCCAGCAGCCGGGACAGGGACCAGCGATCCTATGGCTACACCTTC.

As to this clonotype: The junction does not match germline at one end; this may be a read error. The genes are TRBV11-3 and TRBJ2-5; no firm D call. Germline V gives CDR1 SGHNT, CDR2 YENEEA. The CDR3 has 12 residues. The CDR3 DNA reads TGTACCAGCAGCTTAGTACAAGAGGCACAGTACTTC. Amino acids: CTSSLVQEAQYF. Full variable domain (outside the CDR3, taken from reference TRBV11-3 and TRBJ2-5): EAGVVQSPRYKIIEKKQPVAFWCNPISGHNTLYWYLQNLGQGPELLIRYENEEAVDDSQLPKDRFSAERLKGVDSTLKIQPAELGDSAVYLCTSSLVQEAQYFGPGTRLLVL.

This clonotype was observed at least ten times. The chain uses TRBV6-2 or TRBV6-3 and TRBJ2-7; possibly TRBD1 for D (6 bases). Germline values: CDR1 MNHEY, CDR2 SVGEGT. The CDR3 is 14 amino acids. The V gene lost 4 bases and the J gene lost 6 bases, with 16 bases spanning the gap. CDR3 sequence: CASSFYDRLPEQYF. In DNA, the CDR3 is TGTGCCAGCAGTTTTTACGACAGGTTGCCCGAGCAGTACTTC.

The DNA of the CDR3 is TGTGCCAGTAGTCCGGACGGTTACTCCTACGAGCAGTACTTC. It encodes CASSPDGYSYEQYF. The V call is TRBV19, the J call TRBJ2-7; no definite D call. Trimming stripped 5 bases from V and 0 bases from J, with 11 bases between. The CDR3 runs to 14 residues. Germline CDR1 and CDR2: LNHDA and SQIVND (reference sequence).

The chain couples TRBV11-3 to TRBJ2-7; 7 nucleotides match TRBD1. This CDR3 is 14 amino acids long. CDR1 and CDR2 (germline): SGHNT, YENEEA. With 7 bases clipped from V and 6 bases from J, the junction kept 12 bases outside the gene matches. The CDR3 protein is CASIFGTVTGEQYF. The DNA for the CDR3 is TGTGCCAGCATCTTCGGGACAGTGACTGGCGAGCAGTACTTC.

Comments on this clonotype: Just one base apart from a much larger clone, this may be a read error. No conserved phenylalanine or tryptophan is present at the end of the CDR3, so a read error is the likely explanation. The chain recombines TRBV10-3 with TRBJ2-7, with TRBD2 matching over 10 bases. The CDR3 sequence is 14 residues long. J was trimmed by 3 bases and V by 7 bases; bases with no gene match: 6. Germline-derived CDR1 and CDR2 are ENHRY and SYGVKD. CDR3 in amino acids: CAITQAGGRYEQYL. The CDR3 DNA reads TGTGCCATCACTCAAGCGGGAGGGCGCTACGAGCAGTACCTC.

As to this clonotype: At one of its ends the junction is not consistent with the germline gene, which may arise from a read error. The chain couples TRBV5-6 to TRBJ2-7, with 8 positions matching TRBD2. The germline V gene encodes CDR1 SGHDT and CDR2 YYEEEE. CDR3 length equals 15 residues. The CDR3 here is CASSLSPGLVLERYF. CDR3 sequence (DNA): TGTGCCAGTAGCTTGTCCCCGGGACTAGTGTTAGAGCGGTACTTC.